Below, 25 T cell receptor beta chains from the same sample are listed, as sequenced in a study of T cell responses to AZD1222 COVID-19 vaccine. Libraries were prepared by immunoSEQ multiplex PCR; TCRdb keeps only in-frame clonotypes and omits some of them. The sample gives some 86,000 clones, around 82% of which show up once; 20% to 25% is in the top ten. The specimen was peripheral blood, collected on day 0 of AZD1222 vaccination. These receptors were collected from an adult in good health.

This rearrangement joins TRBV6-5 to TRBJ1-1; 9 nucleotides match TRBD1. The length of the CDR3 is 14 residues. Germline CDR1 is MNHEY and CDR2 is SVGAGI. After removal of 6 bases from V and 1 base from J, the junction contained 3 bases not matched to a gene. The CDR3 sequence: CASRYRGPNTEAFF. As DNA, the CDR3 is TGTGCCAGCAGGTACAGGGGGCCGAACACTGAAGCTTTCTTT.

The chain is built from TRBV4-1 and TRBJ1-1, with D possibly matching TRBD1 (5 bases). Trimming took off 4 bases at V and 5 bases at J, with 14 bases between the two ends. The length of the CDR3 is 14 residues. Germline loops: CDR1 MGHRA, CDR2 YSYEKL. The CDR3 loop is CASSPVGARTEAFF. CDR3 DNA: TGCGCCAGCAGCCCTGTCGGGGCAAGGACTGAAGCTTTCTTT.

In this sample, this clone turned up a few times. The chain links TRBV11-3 to TRBJ1-6, with D maybe TRBD1 (5 bases). This CDR3 is 12 amino acids long. Germline assignment: CDR1 SGHNT and CDR2 YENEEA. The V and J ends lost 4 bases and 12 bases respectively, with 10 bases between them. CDR3 DNA sequence: TGTGCCAGCAGCTCTAAAACAGGACCCCTCCACTTT. Amino acid sequence: CASSSKTGPLHF.

CDR3: CASSFGQSSYNEQFF. The CDR3 DNA follows: TGTGCCAGCAGCTTTGGACAGAGCTCCTACAATGAGCAGTTCTTC. The chain carries TRBV7-8 and TRBJ2-1; D is possibly TRBD1 (6 bases). The germline V gene encodes CDR1 SGHVS and CDR2 FQNEAQ. The V and J ends lost 3 bases and 0 bases respectively, with 9 bases between them. This CDR3 has 15 residues. The full variable domain, completed using reference TRBV7-8 and TRBJ2-1, is GAGVSQSPRYKVAKRGQDVALRCDPISGHVSLFWYQQALGQGPEFLTYFQNEAQLDKSGLPSDRFFAERPEGSVSTLKIQRTQQEDSAVYLCASSFGQSSYNEQFFGPGTRLTVL.

The chain joins TRBV6-5 to TRBJ1-1; no reliable D call. The V and J ends lost 4 bases and 1 base respectively, with 4 bases between them. Per germline, CDR1 MNHEY and CDR2 SVGAGI. CDR3 length: 12 amino acids. This CDR3 is CASSSANTEAFF. The CDR3 bases are TGTGCCAGCAGTTCCGCGAACACTGAAGCTTTCTTT.

The chain carries TRBV7-9 and TRBJ2-3, with D perhaps given as TRBD1 or TRBD2 (5 bases each). V lost 5 bases to trimming and J lost 0 bases, with 21 bases between them. This CDR3 contains 18 residues. In germline, CDR1 is SEHNR, CDR2 FQNEAQ (reference sequence). The CDR3 region is CASSHIPGTPVSTDTQYF. CDR3 coding DNA: TGTGCCAGCAGCCACATACCCGGGACCCCGGTTAGCACAGATACGCAGTATTTT. The entire variable domain, with the rest obtained from reference TRBV7-9 and TRBJ2-3, is as follows: DTGVSQNPRHKITKRGQNVTFRCDPISEHNRLYWYRQTLGQGPEFLTYFQNEAQLEKSRLLSDRFSAERPKGSFSTLEIQRTEQGDSAMYLCASSHIPGTPVSTDTQYFGPGTRLTVL.

V usage is TRBV27 and J usage is TRBJ2-2; D gene ambiguous. Trimming removed 4 bases from V and 2 bases from J, with 8 bases in between. The CDR3 is 14 amino acids. From germline, CDR1 is MNHEY and CDR2 SMNVEV (reference sequence). CDR3 residues: CASSSQSNTGELFF. In nucleotides, the CDR3 is TGTGCCAGCAGTTCACAAAGCAACACCGGGGAGCTGTTTTTT.

The V call is TRBV2, the J call TRBJ1-5; unclear D gene. The V end lost 6 bases, the J end lost 7 bases, and 10 bases lay between the germline ends. CDR3 length equals 12 residues. Germline V lookup: CDR1 SNHLY, CDR2 FYNNEI. The CDR3 is CASRRSGQPQHF. CDR3 nucleotides: TGTGCCAGCAGGCGGTCGGGCCAGCCCCAGCATTTT. Full variable domain (rest looked up from reference TRBV2 and TRBJ1-5): EPEVTQTPSHQVTQMGQEVILRCVPISNHLYFYWYRQILGQKVEFLVSFYNNEISEKSEIFDDQFSVERPDGSNFTLKIRSTKLEDSAMYFCASRRSGQPQHFGDGTRLSIL.

The chain employs TRBV5-1 and TRBJ2-3, with 11 bases lining up with TRBD2. Germline CDR1 is SGHRS and CDR2 is YFSETQ. CDR3 length equals 15 residues. Trimming cost V 5 bases and J 3 bases; bases outside gene matches: 5. CDR3: CASRSSGGPTDTQYF. The CDR3 DNA reads as TGCGCCAGCAGGTCTAGCGGGGGGCCGACAGATACGCAGTATTTT.

The chain is built from TRBV5-1 and TRBJ2-5; 8 nucleotides line up with TRBD1. The V gene's germline CDR1 is SGHRS and CDR2 YFSETQ. J was trimmed by 1 base and V by 5 bases; bases with no gene match: 7. This CDR3 has 15 amino acids. This chain's CDR3 is CASSIGQGLQETQYF. The DNA of the CDR3 is TGCGCCAGCAGTATCGGACAGGGACTCCAAGAGACCCAGTACTTC.

CDR3 amino acids: CASSIRTDGELFF. The CDR3 region has the DNA TGTGCCAGTAGTATCCGGACGGACGGGGAGCTGTTTTTT. The genes are TRBV19 and TRBJ2-2; D gene ambiguous. Per the germline V gene, CDR1 is LNHDA and CDR2 is SQIVND (reference sequence). This CDR3 is built from 13 residues. Trimming stripped 3 bases from V and 7 bases from J, with 9 bases between.

The rearrangement uses TRBV19 and TRBJ2-3; 14 bases are a match to TRBD2. V lost 3 bases to trimming and J lost 2 bases; unmatched junction nucleotides: 4. CDR1 and CDR2 from the germline V gene are LNHDA and SQIVND (reference sequence). This CDR3 comprises 17 residues. The CDR3, as DNA: TGTGCCAGTAGTATGCGACTAGCGGGAGGGACCACAGATACGCAGTATTTT. It yields the protein CASSMRLAGGTTDTQYF.

V usage is TRBV6-5 and J usage is TRBJ2-7, with D maybe TRBD2 (5 bases). The germline V and J ends were trimmed by 5 bases and 2 bases, with 10 bases remaining between them. Germline V gives CDR1 MNHEY, CDR2 SVGAGI. The CDR3 loop spans 13 amino acids. CDR3 nucleotides: TGTGCCAGCAGTAAAACAGCGGCCTACGAGCAGTACTTC. This encodes CASSKTAAYEQYF.

The chain carries TRBV29-1 and TRBJ2-7; TRBD1 is a possible D gene (6 bases). This CDR3 has 15 residues. The V gene's germline CDR1 is SQVTM and CDR2 ANQGSEA. Trimming pared 1 base from V and 2 bases from J, leaving 15 bases between. The CDR3 coding sequence is TGCAGCGTTGAAGTTCCGACAGGTGTCCCCTACGAGCAGTACTTC. Translating it yields CSVEVPTGVPYEQYF.

The chain employs TRBV3-1 (or the pseudogene TRBV3-2) and TRBJ1-6; tentative D call: TRBD1 (6 bases). Deletions cut 2 bases from V and 10 bases from J, with 12 bases between. Germline CDR1 LGHDT, CDR2 YNNKEL (reference sequence). This CDR3 is 14 amino acids long. This CDR3 is CASSQRDIKSPLHF. Written as DNA, the CDR3 is TGTGCCAGCAGCCAACGGGACATTAAGTCACCCCTCCACTTT.

The chain recombines TRBV25-1 with TRBJ2-1; a possible D gene is TRBD2 (6 bases). The CDR3 extends over 15 amino acids. The V gene lost 3 bases and the J gene lost 7 bases, with 16 bases spanning the gap. The germline CDR1 and CDR2 sequences are MGHDK and SYGVNS. This CDR3 is CASSEAGRRINEQFF. The DNA of the CDR3 is TGTGCCAGCAGTGAGGCGGGACGGCGGATAAATGAGCAGTTCTTC.

J is TRBJ2-7 and V is TRBV10-1; 9 nucleotides agree with TRBD1. Per the germline V gene, CDR1 is WNHNN and CDR2 is SYGVQD (reference sequence). V dropped 5 bases and J dropped 4; count of bases not matched to a gene: 9. The CDR3 has 15 residues. DNA of the CDR3: TGCGCCAGCAGTCAATCTCCGGGACAGGGTTACGAGCAGTACTTC. It encodes CASSQSPGQGYEQYF.

The chain is built from TRBV3-1 (or the pseudogene TRBV3-2) and TRBJ2-1; 10 positions match TRBD2. This CDR3 has 16 residues. Germline loops: CDR1 LGHDT, CDR2 YNNKEL (reference sequence). J was trimmed by 8 bases and V by 1 base; bases with no gene match: 8. CDR3 sequence: CASSQAASGRRDEQFF. The CDR3 DNA is TGTGCCAGCAGCCAAGCAGCTAGCGGGAGAAGGGATGAGCAGTTCTTC.

The gene calls are TRBV30 and TRBJ1-1; TRBD1 aligns across 7 bases. The CDR3 is 13 residues long. The junction had 11 bases not matched to a gene; V was cut back by 3 bases and J by 10 bases. CDR1 and CDR2 (germline): GTSNPN, SVGIG (reference sequence). This CDR3 is CAWRAPSTGRAFF. As DNA, the CDR3 is TGTGCCTGGAGGGCCCCTTCGACAGGGAGAGCTTTCTTT. Using reference TRBV30 and TRBJ1-1 for the parts outside the CDR3, the full variable domain is SQTIHQWPATLVQPVGSPLSLECTVEGTSNPNLYWYRQAAGRGLQLLFYSVGIGQISSEVPQNLSASRPQDRQFILSSKKLLLSDSGFYLCAWRAPSTGRAFFGQGTRLTVV.

The chain links TRBV14 to TRBJ2-6, with D perhaps matching TRBD1 (6 bases). Germline V CDR1 and CDR2: SGHDN, FVKESK. V dropped 0 bases and J dropped 2 bases, with 11 bases sitting between them. The CDR3 runs to 17 residues. In DNA form, the CDR3 reads TGTGCCAGCAGCCAAGATAAGGGGGTGGCTGGGGCCAACGTCCTGACTTTC. Its protein product is CASSQDKGVAGANVLTF.

This chain connects TRBV19 to TRBJ1-6; D is unclear. The CDR3 has 15 residues. Trimming shortened V by 6 bases and J by 5 bases, and 14 bases separated the two germline ends. Germline V gene lookup returns CDR1 LNHDA and CDR2 SQIVND (reference sequence). In DNA, the CDR3 is TGTGCCAGTAGCTACGAACCCCAGAATAATTCACCCCTCCACTTT. Translated: CASSYEPQNNSPLHF.

The chain carries TRBV21-1 and TRBJ2-2; the D call in the table, TRBD2, was not verified against the DNA. TRBV21-1 is flagged as a pseudogene. The CDR3 extends over 16 amino acids. This chain's CDR3 is CASSRQGRGDTGELFF. The DNA of the CDR3 is TGTGCCAGCAGCCGGCAAGGGAGGGGGGACACCGGGGAGCTGTTTTTT.

This chain connects TRBV28 to TRBJ1-1, with D uncertain. CDR1 MDHEN and CDR2 SYDVKM come from the germline V gene. The V end lost 4 bases, the J end lost 0 bases, and 9 bases lay between the germline ends. This CDR3 spans 14 amino acids. The DNA of the CDR3 is TGTGCCAGCAGTTCACCGTCACTGAACACTGAAGCTTTCTTT. This sequence encodes CASSSPSLNTEAFF.

The chain employs TRBV28 and TRBJ1-2; tentatively, D is TRBD1 (5 bases). The CDR3 is 14 amino acids. Germline CDR1 reads MDHEN; CDR2 reads SYDVKM. Trimming shortened V by 2 bases and J by 2 bases, and 9 bases separated the two germline ends. The chain's CDR3 is CASSLTGTNYGYTF. In nucleotides, the CDR3 is TGTGCCAGCAGTTTAACCGGGACCAACTATGGCTACACCTTC.

The chain joins TRBV19 to TRBJ1-6, with D possibly TRBD1 on 5 matching bases. The V gene's germline CDR1 is LNHDA and CDR2 SQIVND (reference sequence). The V and J ends lost 4 bases and 5 bases respectively, with 9 bases between them. This CDR3 is 14 amino acids long. The CDR3 is CASSRETDNSPLHF. The CDR3 nucleotides read TGTGCCAGTAGTAGGGAGACAGATAATTCACCCCTCCACTTT.